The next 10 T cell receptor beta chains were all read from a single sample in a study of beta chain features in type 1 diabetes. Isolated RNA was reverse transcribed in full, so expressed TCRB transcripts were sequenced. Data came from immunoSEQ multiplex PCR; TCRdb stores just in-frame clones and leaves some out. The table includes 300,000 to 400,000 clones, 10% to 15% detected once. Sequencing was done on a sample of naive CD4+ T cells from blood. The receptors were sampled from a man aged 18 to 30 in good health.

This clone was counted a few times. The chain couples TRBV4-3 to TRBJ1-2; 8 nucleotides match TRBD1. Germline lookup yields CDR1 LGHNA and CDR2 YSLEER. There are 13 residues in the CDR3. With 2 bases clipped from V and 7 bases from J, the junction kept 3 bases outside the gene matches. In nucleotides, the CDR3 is TGCGCCAGCAGCCAACAGGGGGCGGGTGGCTACACCTTC. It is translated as CASSQQGAGGYTF.

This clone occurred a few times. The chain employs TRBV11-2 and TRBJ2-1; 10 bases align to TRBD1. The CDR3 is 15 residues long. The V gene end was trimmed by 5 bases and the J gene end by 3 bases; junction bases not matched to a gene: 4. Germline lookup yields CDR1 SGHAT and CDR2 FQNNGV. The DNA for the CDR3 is TGTGCCAGCAGCCCAGGGGACAGGGGCTACAATGAGCAGTTCTTC. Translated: CASSPGDRGYNEQFF.

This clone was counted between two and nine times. DNA for the CDR3: TGTGCCAGCAGCTTAATGGCAGGGGGTGTTGAAGAGCAGTACTTC. Protein: CASSLMAGGVEEQYF. This sequence joins TRBV7-3 and TRBJ2-7, with 7 bases fitting TRBD1. CDR3 length: 15 amino acids. Germline lookup yields CDR1 SGHTA and CDR2 FQGTGA. The trim removed 1 base at V and 7 bases at J, leaving 10 bases unmatched.

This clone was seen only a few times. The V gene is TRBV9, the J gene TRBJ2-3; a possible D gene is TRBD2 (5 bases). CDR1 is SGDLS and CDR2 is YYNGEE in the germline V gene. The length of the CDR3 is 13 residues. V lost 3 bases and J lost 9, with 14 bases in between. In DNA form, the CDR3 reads TGTGCCAGCAGCGCGATCCTAGCTGACACGCAGTATTTT. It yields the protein CASSAILADTQYF.

CDR3 amino acids: CASSYGEGVVADTQYF. The CDR3 DNA follows: TGTGCCAGCAGCTACGGGGAGGGGGTCGTCGCAGATACGCAGTATTTT. The chain is built from TRBV9 and TRBJ2-3; maybe TRBD2 (7 bases). The CDR3 length is 16 residues. Trimming took 4 bases from V and 4 from J, leaving 19 bases between them. Germline assignment: CDR1 SGDLS and CDR2 YYNGEE.

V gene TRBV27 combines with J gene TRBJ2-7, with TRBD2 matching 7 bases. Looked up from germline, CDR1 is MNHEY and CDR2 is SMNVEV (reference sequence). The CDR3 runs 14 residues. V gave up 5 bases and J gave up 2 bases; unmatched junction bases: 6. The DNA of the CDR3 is TGTGCCAGCAGTCTTAATCGGGGGGCCTACGAGCAGTACTTC. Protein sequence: CASSLNRGAYEQYF.

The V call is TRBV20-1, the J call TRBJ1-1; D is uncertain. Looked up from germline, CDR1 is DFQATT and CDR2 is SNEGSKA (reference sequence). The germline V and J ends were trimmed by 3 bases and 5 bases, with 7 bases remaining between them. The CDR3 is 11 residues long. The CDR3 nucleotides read TGCAGTGCTAGTAGTGAAACTGAAGCTTTCTTT. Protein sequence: CSASSETEAFF.

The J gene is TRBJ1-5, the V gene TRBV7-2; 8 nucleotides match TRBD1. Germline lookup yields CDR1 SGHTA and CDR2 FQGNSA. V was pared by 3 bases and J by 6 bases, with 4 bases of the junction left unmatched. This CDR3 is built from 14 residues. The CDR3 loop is CASSFRTGSQPQHF. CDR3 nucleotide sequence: TGTGCCAGCAGCTTCCGGACAGGGAGTCAGCCCCAGCATTTT.

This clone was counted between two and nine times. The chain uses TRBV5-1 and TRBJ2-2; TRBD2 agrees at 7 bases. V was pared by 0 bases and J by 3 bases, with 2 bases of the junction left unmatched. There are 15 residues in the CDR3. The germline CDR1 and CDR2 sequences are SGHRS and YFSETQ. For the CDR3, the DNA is TGCGCCAGCAGCTTGGCAGCGGGACACACCGGGGAGCTGTTTTTT. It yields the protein CASSLAAGHTGELFF.

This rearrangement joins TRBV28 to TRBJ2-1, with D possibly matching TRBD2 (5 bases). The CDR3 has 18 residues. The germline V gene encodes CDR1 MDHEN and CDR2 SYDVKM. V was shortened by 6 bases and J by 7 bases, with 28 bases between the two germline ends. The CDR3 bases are TGTGCCAGCAGCCTGAGGCGCCCTAGTCAATGGAGCGGTAATGAGCAGTTCTTC. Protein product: CASSLRRPSQWSGNEQFF.